Included here is one T cell receptor beta chain sequence, with context. Its antigen is not known. The data belong to a study of cytomegalovirus exposure and HLA in healthy donors. Overall study context: In a previous analysis, 120 million or so unique TCR beta sequences were found from about 190 million T cells.

In the PCR, 60 Vbeta and 13 Jbeta primers were used. Libraries were prepared by immunoSEQ multiplex PCR; TCRdb keeps only in-frame clonotypes and omits some of them. The repertoire holds roughly 160,000 clones, with around 84% as singletons. The V segment lost 0 bases and the J segment 5 bases; nucleotides outside the gene matches: 9. CDR3 length: 17 amino acids. Germline values: CDR1 MRHNA, CDR2 SNTAGT. Overall study results and limits: The authors excluded some V segments, including TRBV6-2 and TRBV6-3, as indistinguishable. Later analysis found that TCR beta chains associated with HLA were more clonally expanded than other, equally common chains.

J is TRBJ2-2 and V is TRBV6-4, with 7 positions matching TRBD1. Sequencing input: PBMCs. The clonotype comes from a boy aged 2-9 years in good health and CMV-seronegative. The CDR3 protein is CASSDSGTAGNTGELFF. As DNA, the CDR3 is TGTGCCAGCAGTGACTCCGGGACAGCCGGTAATACCGGGGAGCTGTTTTTT.